What follows is one T cell receptor (beta chain) and its context. The target antigen is unknown. The data stem from a study of chemoradiotherapy in HPV16-positive cancers. As for the study in general: Functional T-cell assays on a couple of HPV16-positive patients' cells defined candidate HPV-specific clones and common TCR motifs. Findings of the study overall: HPV-specific T cells were functionally defined from only two HPV16-positive patients. Candidate HPV-specific clones and E7-related TCR motifs grew in tumor during treatment.

TCRdb keeps only in-frame clones here, not all; method: immunoSEQ multiplex PCR. The sample lists fewer than 25,000 clones, about nine tenths seen once, with roughly 17% in the top ten. Samples were taken several times over chemoradiotherapy. This CDR3 spans 14 amino acids. Germline lookup yields CDR1 ENHRY and CDR2 SYGVKD. The V end lost 2 bases, the J end lost 4 bases, and 11 bases lay between the germline ends. The receptor was derived from a human donor with HPV-associated anogenital cancer. The chain carries TRBV10-3 and TRBJ1-1, with D maybe TRBD1 (6 bases). This material consisted of blood, taken from a patient who underwent chemoradiotherapy. CDR3 protein: CAISERGVGTEAFF. In nucleotides, the CDR3 is TGTGCCATCAGTGAGAGGGGGGTGGGCACTGAAGCTTTCTTT.